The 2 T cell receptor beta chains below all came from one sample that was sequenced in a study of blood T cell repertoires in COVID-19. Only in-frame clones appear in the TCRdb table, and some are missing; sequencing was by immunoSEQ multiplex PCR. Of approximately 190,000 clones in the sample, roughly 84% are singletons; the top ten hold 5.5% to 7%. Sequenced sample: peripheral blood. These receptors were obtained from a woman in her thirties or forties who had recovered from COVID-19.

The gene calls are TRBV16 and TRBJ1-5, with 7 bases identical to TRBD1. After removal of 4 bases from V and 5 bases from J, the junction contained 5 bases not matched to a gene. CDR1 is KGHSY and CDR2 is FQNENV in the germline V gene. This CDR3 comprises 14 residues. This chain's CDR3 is CASSPRDSYQPQHF. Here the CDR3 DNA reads TGTGCCAGCAGCCCCCGGGACAGCTATCAGCCCCAGCATTTT.

The chain's CDR3 is CASSLLGDTFTDTQYF. In DNA, the CDR3 is TGTGCCAGCAGCTTACTCGGGGACACATTCACAGATACGCAGTATTTT. The rearrangement links TRBV7-9 to TRBJ2-3, with a tentative D call TRBD1 (6 bases). Trimming left V 2 bases short and J 2 bases short, with 14 bases between. The CDR3 spans 16 residues. Per germline, CDR1 SEHNR and CDR2 FQNEAQ (reference sequence).